This note documents a single TCR beta chain sequence. The treatment is: randomized to nivolumab then ipilimumab (arm A) or the reverse (arm B). From thawed PBMCs, live CD3+CD8+ cells negative for CD19 and CD56 were sorted. These data are taken from a study of sequential checkpoint blockade in melanoma. The wider study: First-line arms were nivolumab then ipilimumab, or the reverse, randomized 1:1. After both sequences, patients received maintenance nivolumab.

Only in-frame clones appear in the TCRdb table, and some are missing; sequencing was by immunoSEQ multiplex PCR. This sample has around 16,000 clones, with 77% found just once. The TCR comes from a human donor with melanoma. Material: CD8+ T cells sorted from blood (inferred from file names), obtained from a patient given nivolumab and ipilimumab in sequence.

CDR3 protein: CATSTLSGGGNIQYF. Written as DNA, the CDR3 is TGTGCCACCAGCACTCTGTCGGGAGGGGGTAACATTCAGTACTTC. The J gene is TRBJ2-4, the V gene TRBV15; 8 bases are shared with TRBD2. Germline trimming cut 4 bases from V and 7 bases from J; bases unmatched to any gene: 9. Germline V gene data show CDR1 as LNHNV and CDR2 as YYDKDF (reference sequence). The CDR3 spans 15 residues.